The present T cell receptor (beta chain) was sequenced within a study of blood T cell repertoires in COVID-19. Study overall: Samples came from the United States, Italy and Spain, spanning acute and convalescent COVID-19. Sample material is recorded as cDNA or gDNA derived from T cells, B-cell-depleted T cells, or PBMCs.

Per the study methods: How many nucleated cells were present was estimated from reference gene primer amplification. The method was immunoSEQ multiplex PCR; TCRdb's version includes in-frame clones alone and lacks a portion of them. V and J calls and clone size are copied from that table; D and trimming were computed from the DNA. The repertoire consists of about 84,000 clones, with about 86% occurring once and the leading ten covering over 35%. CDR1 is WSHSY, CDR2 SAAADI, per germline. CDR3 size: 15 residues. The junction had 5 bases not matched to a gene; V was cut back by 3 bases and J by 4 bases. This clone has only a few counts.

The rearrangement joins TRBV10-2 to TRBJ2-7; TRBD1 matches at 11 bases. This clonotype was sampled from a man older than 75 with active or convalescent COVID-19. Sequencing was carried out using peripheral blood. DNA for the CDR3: TGCGCCAGCAGTGATTACGGACAGGGGGCGTACGAGCAGTACTTC. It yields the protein CASSDYGQGAYEQYF.